This TCR beta chain is drawn from a study of graft-versus-host responses after intestinal transplantation. Overall study results and limits: Analysis identified GvH clones in recipient marrow, with some appearing first in ileum or blood.

A note on this clone: Its antigen is as yet unknown.

Repertoires were generated with immunoSEQ multiplex PCR, while TCRdb's copy carries only in-frame clones and drops some. Of about 70,000 clones listed, 85% to 95% are singletons. CDR1 ENHRY and CDR2 SYGVKD come from the germline V gene. The trim removed 3 bases at V and 9 bases at J, leaving 16 bases unmatched. The CDR3 covers 17 residues. The chain carries TRBV10-3 and TRBJ2-1; 8 nucleotides agree with TRBD1. The TCR was taken from a human donor who received an intestinal transplant. The material was unstimulated CD8+ T cells sorted from spleen or lymph node cells, obtained before intestinal transplant. The CDR3 DNA reads TGTGCCATCAGTGAACAATTTACAGGGGGACTGATTGGTGAGCAGTTCTTC. This encodes CAISEQFTGGLIGEQFF.